This TCR beta chain was retrieved from a study of early T cells in non-severe SARS-CoV-2 infection. Study-level information: Bulk RNA taken from unsorted whole blood was sequenced, leaving chains unpaired. General study results and limits: Comparison of clonotypes with VDJdb favored anti-spike CD8 responses while missing private and CD4 specificities.

Tagging with unique molecular identifiers was applied to individual cDNA molecules. TCRdb ran MiXCR on the 5' RACE reads and lists one entry per CDR3 protein. Of about 60,000 distinct CDR3 sequences listed, approximately 12% are singletons. This clonotype was counted a few times. Its target is unknown. The CDR3 has 15 residues. V was trimmed by 4 bases and J by 0 bases, leaving 11 bases between them. Germline CDR1 SNHLY, CDR2 FYNNEI. The genes are TRBV2 and TRBJ2-3; D perhaps matches TRBD2 (5 bases). This sequence originates from an adult who was a healthcare worker with PCR-confirmed SARS-CoV-2 infection or an uninfected control (not recorded which). The sample consisted of whole blood. The CDR3 bases are TGTGCCAGCAGTGGCGAGGGAAGGAGCACAGATACGCAGTATTTT. Encoded protein: CASSGEGRSTDTQYF.